This T cell receptor (beta chain) was recorded in a study of STAT3 mutations in large granular lymphocyte leukemia. Worth noting for this clone: The antigen is unknown.

Study-wide results and caveats: Every T-LGLL patient had at least one immunodominant TCRbeta clonotype.

TCRdb's copy holds only in-frame clones and misses some; the assay was immunoSEQ multiplex PCR. The sample contains approximately 30,000 clones, more than 60% of which appear only once. Trimming took 3 bases from V and 5 from J, leaving 10 bases between them. The CDR3 consists of 13 residues. Germline V gene data show CDR1 as GTSNPN and CDR2 as SVGIG (reference sequence). The receptor comes from a woman between 45 and 60 years old with T-cell large granular lymphocyte leukemia. Some clones in this sample may be carry-over from other donors' samples. This chain joins TRBV30 and TRBJ2-2; D may be TRBD2 (6 bases). Sequenced: peripheral blood mononuclear cells. CDR3 in amino acids: CAWSGSGTGELFF. In nucleotides, the CDR3 is TGTGCCTGGAGCGGGAGTGGTACCGGGGAGCTGTTTTTT.